This TCR beta chain was identified during a study of T cell responses to AZD1222 COVID-19 vaccine. Broader study findings: Baseline serology detected seropositivity in only 5 to 7 AZD1222 recipients. Repertoire sampling happened only post peak T cell response. The sample set comprised mostly white British donors with more females, and clonal diversity was possibly underestimated. Unmutated variant regions are reportedly the target of nearly half of TCRs that are spike-specific.

A word on this clone: The antigen is not known.

The CDR3 is made up of 19 amino acids. CDR1 and CDR2 from the germline V gene are SGHNT and YYREEE (reference sequence). The J segment lost 4 bases and the V segment lost 2 bases, leaving 13 bases of the junction unmatched. Sequenced by immunoSEQ multiplex PCR; TCRdb stores in-frame clones only, minus some. The sample holds under 300,000 clones, 85% to 95% seen once. The receptor comes from an adult in good health. This chain connects TRBV5-4 to TRBJ2-1; 12 bases are shared with TRBD2. The specimen comprised peripheral blood, sampled on day 0 of AZD1222 vaccination. CDR3 loop: CASSFLILTSGRMYNEQFF. CDR3 DNA sequence: TGTGCCAGCAGCTTCCTAATTTTGACTAGCGGGAGAATGTACAATGAGCAGTTCTTC.